The 29 T cell receptor beta chains in this list originate from one sample, sequenced in a study of cytomegalovirus exposure and HLA in healthy donors. The PCR made use of 60 Vbeta and 13 Jbeta primers. Here immunoSEQ multiplex PCR was the method, and the copy in TCRdb shows in-frame clones only, minus some. The table has over 70,000 clones, about 74% seen once. Sequences were obtained from PBMCs. Receptors originate from a man under 40 in good health and CMV-seronegative.

The CDR3 reads CASSLDRDTQYF. The CDR3 DNA reads TGTGCCAGCAGCCTCGACAGGGATACGCAGTATTTT. The J gene is TRBJ2-3, the V gene TRBV6-1; possible D gene TRBD1, 6 bases. The germline V and J ends were trimmed by 6 bases and 6 bases, with 10 bases remaining between them. The germline gives CDR1 MNHNS, CDR2 SASEGT. The CDR3 contains 12 residues.

The chain couples TRBV5-1 to TRBJ2-1; D ambiguous. V was trimmed by 0 bases and J by 11 bases, leaving 12 bases between them. Germline V gene data show CDR1 as SGHRS and CDR2 as YFSETQ. The CDR3 sequence is 13 residues long. For the CDR3, the DNA is TGCGCCAGCAGCTTGGCCTGGGCAGGTCAGCAGTTCTTC. Protein product: CASSLAWAGQQFF.

This clone turned up a few times. Compared with germline, one end of the junction differs, possibly owing to a read error. The chain combines TRBV7-9 with TRBJ2-7; 10 nucleotides agree with TRBD1. The CDR3 has 15 residues. Germline-derived CDR1 and CDR2 are SEHNR and FQNEAQ (reference sequence). The CDR3 sequence: CSSSSSGTGVYEQYF. CDR3 nucleotide sequence: TGTTCCAGCAGCTCATCCGGGACAGGGGTCTACGAGCAGTACTTC.

In nucleotides, the CDR3 is TGTGCCAGCAGCCCATCCCGCCGACTAGCGGGGGTCTACGAGCAGTACTTC. Encoded protein: CASSPSRRLAGVYEQYF. V gene TRBV27 combines with J gene TRBJ2-7, with 12 bases that match TRBD2. The germline gives CDR1 MNHEY, CDR2 SMNVEV (reference sequence). The V segment lost 6 bases and the J segment 3 bases; nucleotides outside the gene matches: 12. The CDR3 is 17 amino acids.

This rearrangement joins TRBV5-4 to TRBJ2-2; 7 nucleotides align to TRBD1. CDR3 size: 15 residues. Germline V gene sequence: CDR1 SGHNT, CDR2 YYREEE (reference sequence). V was clipped by 5 bases and J by 4 bases; unmatched bases: 8. The CDR3 DNA sequence: TGTGCCAGCAGTCCCGGGACAGAGATCACCGGGGAGCTGTTTTTT. This gives the protein CASSPGTEITGELFF.

The V and J genes are TRBV4-3 and TRBJ1-2; D perhaps matches TRBD1 (6 bases). Trimming removed 0 bases at V and 2 bases at J, with 10 bases between. The germline CDR1 and CDR2 sequences are LGHNA and YSLEER. The CDR3 runs to 15 residues. The CDR3 loop is CASSQETGNNYGYTF. CDR3 bases: TGCGCCAGCAGCCAAGAGACAGGTAACAACTATGGCTACACCTTC.

The chain joins TRBV15 to TRBJ1-5, with D perhaps TRBD1 (6 bases). The germline CDR1 and CDR2 sequences are LNHNV and YYDKDF (reference sequence). CDR3 length equals 15 residues. Trimming took off 0 bases at V and 6 bases at J, with 12 bases between the two ends. The CDR3 spells CATSRDGGAGQPQHF. As DNA, the CDR3 is TGTGCCACCAGCAGAGATGGGGGGGCTGGTCAGCCCCAGCATTTT. Based on the CDR3 plus reference TRBV15 and TRBJ1-5, the full variable domain is DAMVIQNPRYQVTQFGKPVTLSCSQTLNHNVMYWYQQKSSQAPKLLFHYYDKDFNNEADTPDNFQSRRPNTSFCFLDIRSPGLGDTAMYLCATSRDGGAGQPQHFGDGTRLSIL.

The gene calls are TRBV10-3 and TRBJ1-3, with no clear D. Germline lookup yields CDR1 ENHRY and CDR2 SYGVKD. CDR3 length: 14 amino acids. V shed 5 bases and J shed 2 bases, with 10 bases lying between them. Written as DNA, the CDR3 is TGTGCCATCAGTCAGGATGCCACTGGAAACACCATATATTTT. Amino acids: CAISQDATGNTIYF.

The chain is built from TRBV18 and TRBJ1-5; D not certain. The V and J ends lost 2 bases and 5 bases respectively, with 7 bases between them. CDR1 is KGHSH, CDR2 LQKENI, per germline. CDR3 length equals 13 residues. This CDR3 reads CASSPGGDQPQHF. In DNA form, the CDR3 reads TGTGCCAGCTCACCAGGAGGTGATCAGCCCCAGCATTTT.

The CDR3 DNA sequence: TGTGCCAGCAGCGCCACAGGGGGCTTGGGGAATGAGCAGTTCTTC. Amino acids: CASSATGGLGNEQFF. The gene calls are TRBV9 and TRBJ2-1; TRBD1 agrees at 9 bases. The CDR3 contains 15 residues. Germline values: CDR1 SGDLS, CDR2 YYNGEE. The junction had 8 bases not matched to a gene; V was cut back by 3 bases and J by 7 bases.

This clone was observed a handful of times. The chain couples TRBV4-2 to TRBJ2-7; possibly TRBD1 for D (6 bases). Germline loops: CDR1 LGHNA, CDR2 YNFKEQ. CDR3 length: 15 amino acids. V lost 1 base and J lost 2, with 12 bases in between. CDR3 in amino acids: CASSQAPGATYEQYF. The CDR3, as DNA: TGTGCCAGCAGCCAAGCCCCAGGGGCCACCTACGAGCAGTACTTC.

The rearrangement joins TRBV30 to TRBJ1-2, with 8 bases lining up with TRBD1. Germline trimming cut 2 bases from V and 3 bases from J; bases unmatched to any gene: 5. This CDR3 is built from 14 residues. Germline V gene lookup returns CDR1 GTSNPN and CDR2 SVGIG (reference sequence). The CDR3, as DNA: TGTGCCTGGAGTCCGACAGGGGCAGACTATGGCTACACCTTC. It encodes CAWSPTGADYGYTF.

In this sample, this clone turned up once. The chain joins TRBV30 to TRBJ1-5; 8 nucleotides align to TRBD1. The V gene's germline CDR1 is GTSNPN and CDR2 SVGIG (reference sequence). This CDR3 is built from 17 residues. Trimming at V came to 2 bases and at J to 4 bases, leaving 13 bases not matched to a gene. CDR3 loop: CAWSKQAGTGVNQPQHF. CDR3 nucleotide sequence: TGTGCCTGGAGTAAGCAAGCCGGGACAGGCGTTAATCAGCCCCAGCATTTT.

The chain joins TRBV5-6 to TRBJ1-4; the match to TRBD1 covers 11 bases. CDR1 and CDR2 (germline): SGHDT, YYEEEE. Unmatched junction bases numbered 3, after V lost 1 base and J lost 7 bases. The CDR3 has 15 amino acids. As DNA, the CDR3 is TGTGCCAGCAGCTTGTTTGGGACAGGGGGTGAAAAACTGTTTTTT. Encoded protein: CASSLFGTGGEKLFF. The entire variable domain, with the rest obtained from reference TRBV5-6 and TRBJ1-4, is as follows: DAGVTQSPTHLIKTRGQQVTLRCSPKSGHDTVSWYQQALGQGPQFIFQYYEEEERQRGNFPDRFSGHQFPNYSSELNVNALLLGDSALYLCASSLFGTGGEKLFFGSGTQLSVL.

The V call is TRBV2, the J call TRBJ2-3; TRBD2 agrees at 14 bases. V lost 5 bases to trimming and J lost 6 bases; unmatched junction nucleotides: 1. Germline V gene lookup returns CDR1 SNHLY and CDR2 FYNNEI. This CDR3 has 14 amino acids. CDR3 region: CASSWTSGGDTQYF. Here the CDR3 DNA reads TGTGCCAGCAGTTGGACTAGCGGGGGGGATACGCAGTATTTT.

The rearrangement joins TRBV5-1 to TRBJ1-1; TRBD1 matches 8 bases. CDR1 and CDR2 (germline): SGHRS, YFSETQ. The V segment lost 4 bases and the J segment 1 base; nucleotides outside the gene matches: 3. The CDR3 loop spans 14 amino acids. The CDR3 loop reads CASSGGQGNTEAFF. The DNA for the CDR3 is TGCGCCAGCAGCGGAGGACAGGGGAACACTGAAGCTTTCTTT.

This chain links TRBV30 with TRBJ2-7; D is perhaps TRBD2 (6 bases). Germline-derived CDR1 and CDR2 are GTSNPN and SVGIG (reference sequence). The V and J ends lost 0 bases and 2 bases respectively, with 14 bases between them. The CDR3 loop spans 15 amino acids. The chain's CDR3 is CAWSVGASVPYEQYF. CDR3 DNA: TGTGCCTGGAGTGTAGGGGCTAGCGTACCCTACGAGCAGTACTTC.

The sample holds a few counts of this clone. In DNA, the CDR3 is TGTGCCAGCAGCCCCAGTCGACAGGGACGGAGGACTGAAGCTTTCTTT. This codes for CASSPSRQGRRTEAFF. V gene TRBV14 combines with J gene TRBJ1-1, with 7 nucleotides matching TRBD1. V lost 4 bases, J lost 5 bases, and 13 bases stayed unmatched. CDR3 length equals 16 residues. CDR1 and CDR2 (germline): SGHDN, FVKESK.

The chain has TRBV6-1 and TRBJ2-7; 8 bases align to TRBD1. V lost 6 bases to trimming and J lost 2 bases; unmatched junction nucleotides: 6. This CDR3 spans 14 amino acids. Per the germline V gene, CDR1 is MNHNS and CDR2 is SASEGT. CDR3 bases: TGTGCCAGCAGCAAGGGACAGGTTACCTACGAGCAGTACTTC. This encodes CASSKGQVTYEQYF.

The gene calls are TRBV28 and TRBJ2-1; 8 positions agree with TRBD2. J was trimmed by 14 bases and V by 2 bases; bases with no gene match: 5. Germline assignment: CDR1 MDHEN and CDR2 SYDVKM. The length of the CDR3 is 12 residues. The CDR3 DNA reads as TGTGCCAGCAGTTTAAGGGCGCGGGGGGAGTTCTTC. This sequence encodes CASSLRARGEFF.

This chain uses TRBV2 with TRBJ2-7; a weak D match, TRBD2 (5 bases). From germline, CDR1 is SNHLY and CDR2 FYNNEI. This CDR3 comprises 11 residues. Trimming took 8 bases from V and 7 from J, leaving 12 bases between them. CDR3 sequence: CASEYSGEQYF. The CDR3 nucleotides are TGTGCCAGCGAGTACTCGGGGGAGCAGTACTTC.

This clone was counted between two and nine times. V usage is TRBV2 and J usage is TRBJ2-1, with 12 positions matching TRBD2. Germline values: CDR1 SNHLY, CDR2 FYNNEI. This CDR3 is built from 15 residues. V was clipped by 3 bases and J by 5 bases; unmatched bases: 2. The CDR3 here is CASSDPSGRDNEQFF. The CDR3 DNA is TGTGCCAGCAGTGACCCTAGCGGGAGGGACAATGAGCAGTTCTTC.

This clone came up a few times. The chain uses TRBV10-3 and TRBJ2-1, with TRBD2 identical over 13 bases. CDR1 is ENHRY, CDR2 SYGVKD, per germline. The trim removed 6 bases at V and 5 bases at J, leaving 7 bases unmatched. CDR3 size: 16 residues. The CDR3 here is CAISPGGTSGNNEQFF. In DNA, the CDR3 is TGTGCCATCAGCCCGGGCGGGACTAGCGGGAACAATGAGCAGTTCTTC.

This clone was seen a few times. The sample has other DNA sequences that encode this CDR3 too. J is TRBJ1-1 and V is TRBV27; 11 bases are a match to TRBD1. This CDR3 is 15 amino acids long. J lost 2 bases, V lost 2 bases, and 1 base had no gene match. Germline CDR1 MNHEY, CDR2 SMNVEV (reference sequence). The CDR3 nucleotides are TGTGCCAGCAGTTTACGGACAGGGGGCAACACTGAAGCTTTCTTT. Amino acid sequence: CASSLRTGGNTEAFF.

The chain has TRBV18 and TRBJ2-3; 8 bases match TRBD2. With V trimmed by 4 bases and J by 2 bases, 8 bases remained unmatched. The CDR3 is made up of 16 amino acids. Germline CDR1 and CDR2: KGHSH and LQKENI. DNA of the CDR3: TGTGCCAGCTCACTTACGACTAGCGCAAACACAGATACGCAGTATTTT. This sequence encodes CASSLTTSANTDTQYF.

This chain joins TRBV4-2 and TRBJ2-1, with 8 bases matching TRBD2. The CDR3 loop spans 16 amino acids. V lost 0 bases to trimming and J lost 6 bases; unmatched junction nucleotides: 7. Germline CDR1 is LGHNA and CDR2 is YNFKEQ. The CDR3 DNA sequence: TGTGCCAGCAGCCAAGATACGGCGGGAGGCGGCAATGAGCAGTTCTTC. This translates into CASSQDTAGGGNEQFF.

The chain employs TRBV7-2 and TRBJ2-7; D call uncertain. The CDR3 has 15 residues. Germline values: CDR1 SGHTA, CDR2 FQGNSA. The germline V and J ends were trimmed by 1 base and 0 bases, with 10 bases remaining between them. CDR3 sequence: CASSLVGMSSYEQYF. CDR3 coding DNA: TGTGCCAGCAGCTTAGTGGGCATGAGCTCCTACGAGCAGTACTTC.

The rearrangement links TRBV7-8 to TRBJ1-1; D remains unclear. V lost 8 bases and J lost 6, with 10 bases in between. The CDR3 sequence is 11 residues long. Germline V CDR1 and CDR2: SGHVS, FQNEAQ. The CDR3 DNA sequence: TGTGCCAGCTTTAGATATCCTGAAGCTTTCTTT. This codes for CASFRYPEAFF.

CDR3 sequence: CASSSQQGVYTEAFF. The CDR3 nucleotides read TGTGCCAGCAGTTCCCAACAGGGAGTTTACACTGAAGCTTTCTTT. The chain joins TRBV7-8 to TRBJ1-1, with a tentative D call TRBD1 (6 bases). The V end lost 6 bases, the J end lost 3 bases, and 17 bases lay between the germline ends. The CDR3 covers 15 residues. From germline, CDR1 is SGHVS and CDR2 FQNEAQ. Using reference TRBV7-8 and TRBJ1-1 for the parts outside the CDR3, the full variable domain is GAGVSQSPRYKVAKRGQDVALRCDPISGHVSLFWYQQALGQGPEFLTYFQNEAQLDKSGLPSDRFFAERPEGSVSTLKIQRTQQEDSAVYLCASSSQQGVYTEAFFGQGTRLTVV.